The 19 T cell receptor beta chains presented below share a single source sample, sequenced in a study of post-analysis software for immune sequencing data. Findings and limits, study-wide: Elevated frequency relative to controls characterized several TRBV segments in patients, TRBV5-6, TRBV5-1 and TRBV20-1 among them.

The antigens for these receptors are not known. cDNA libraries for TCR beta contained unique molecular identifiers. TCRdb analysed the PCR reads with MiXCR anew, one entry per CDR3 protein. Here the sample spans some 890,000 distinct CDR3 sequences, approximately 53% being singletons. The sample consisted of blood. The receptors come from a girl aged 10-17 years with multiple sclerosis.

The chain carries TRBV28 and TRBJ2-7, with TRBD2 matching 14 bases. The CDR3 length is 15 residues. Germline CDR1 is MDHEN and CDR2 is SYDVKM. V trimming: 6 bases; J trimming: 3 bases; junction bases outside the gene matches: 4. In DNA, the CDR3 is TGTGCCAGCAGGACTAGCGGGAGGGTCGACTACGAGCAGTACTTC. Translation: CASRTSGRVDYEQYF.

This clonotype has just a few counts. V and J are TRBV20-1 and TRBJ2-1; no firm D call. Germline V CDR1 and CDR2: DFQATT, SNEGSKA (reference sequence). The V end lost 0 bases, the J end lost 3 bases, and 9 bases lay between the germline ends. The CDR3 is 14 residues long. This CDR3 is CSARDSFLYNEQFF. The CDR3 nucleotides read TGCAGTGCTAGAGACTCCTTCCTCTACAATGAGCAGTTCTTC.

This clonotype was found a few times. This rearrangement joins TRBV28 to TRBJ2-4, with D maybe TRBD1 (7 bases). CDR1 is MDHEN and CDR2 is SYDVKM in the germline V gene. V lost 5 bases, J lost 5 bases, and 19 bases lay in between. The CDR3 is made up of 16 amino acids. CDR3 DNA sequence: TGTGCCAGCAGTATATCCCCCCAGGGGGGACAAAACATTCAGTACTTC. Translating it yields CASSISPQGGQNIQYF.

This clonotype was detected a few times. The chain links TRBV9 to TRBJ2-7; a possible D gene is TRBD1 (5 bases). V was shortened by 0 bases and J by 4 bases, with 17 bases between the two germline ends. The CDR3 spans 16 residues. Germline CDR1 and CDR2: SGDLS and YYNGEE. In nucleotides, the CDR3 is TGTGCCAGCAGCGTAGCTGGAATGGGGCCTCCTTACGAGCAGTACTTC. Amino acids: CASSVAGMGPPYEQYF.

This clonotype was counted between two and nine times. The chain joins TRBV20-1 to TRBJ1-2; no firm D call. V was clipped by 4 bases and J by 1 base, with 10 bases between them. The CDR3 runs to 13 residues. Per germline, CDR1 DFQATT and CDR2 SNEGSKA (reference sequence). For the CDR3, the DNA is TGCAGTGCTAAAGTACCTTATAACTATGGCTACACCTTC. Translation: CSAKVPYNYGYTF.

The table lists this clonotype with a few counts. V gene TRBV21-1 combines with J gene TRBJ2-5. TRBV21-1 is a pseudogene locus. This CDR3 contains 15 residues. The CDR3 DNA reads as TGTGCCAGCAGCTGGTCTACAAGGTACCAAGAGACCCAGTACTTC. Translation: CASSWSTRYQETQYF.

The chain links TRBV20-1 to TRBJ2-1; 7 positions match TRBD1. The CDR3 runs to 17 residues. Unmatched junction bases numbered 14, after V lost 3 bases and J lost 3 bases. Germline V gives CDR1 DFQATT, CDR2 SNEGSKA (reference sequence). CDR3 sequence reads: CSARTVPGQPGYNEQFF. Written as DNA, the CDR3 is TGCAGTGCTAGGACCGTGCCGGGACAGCCGGGCTACAATGAGCAGTTCTTC.

This clonotype was observed a handful of times. The genes are TRBV10-3 and TRBJ1-2, with a weak D call TRBD1 (6 bases). The CDR3 length is 14 residues. V lost 4 bases, J lost 4 bases, and 13 bases lay in between. The germline gives CDR1 ENHRY, CDR2 SYGVKD. The CDR3 nucleotides read TGTGCCATCAGTGTCCCGACAGGAACCTATGGCTACACCTTC. Its protein is CAISVPTGTYGYTF.

The chain combines TRBV27 with TRBJ1-2, with TRBD1 identical over 11 bases. The CDR3 length is 14 residues. Germline V gives CDR1 MNHEY, CDR2 SMNVEV (reference sequence). With V trimmed by 1 base and J by 12 bases, 7 bases remained unmatched. The CDR3, as DNA: TGTGCCAGCAGTTTATTGGGACAGGGGGAGGGCCACACCTTC. This encodes CASSLLGQGEGHTF.

The CDR3, as DNA: TGTGCCAGCAGTTACTCCGGGGGGTATGGCTACACCTTC. This sequence encodes CASSYSGGYGYTF. The V gene is TRBV6-5, the J gene TRBJ1-2; tentative D call: TRBD1 (5 bases). Per germline, CDR1 MNHEY and CDR2 SVGAGI. The CDR3 length is 13 residues. Trimming removed 0 bases at V and 5 bases at J, with 7 bases between.

The chain carries TRBV7-9 and TRBJ2-1; TRBD2 aligns across 12 bases. CDR3 length: 17 amino acids. Trimming removed 4 bases from V and 9 bases from J; junction bases left unmatched: 13. Germline V lookup: CDR1 SEHNR, CDR2 FQNEAQ (reference sequence). Written as DNA, the CDR3 is TGTGCCAGCAGCTACGGAGGACTAGCGGGACCTCTGGGTGAGCAGTTCTTC. Translation gives CASSYGGLAGPLGEQFF.

CDR3 DNA: TGCAGCGTGGGGACAGGGCTTAATCAGCCCCAGCATTTT. Protein sequence: CSVGTGLNQPQHF. The V gene is TRBV29-1, the J gene TRBJ1-5; 9 nucleotides line up with TRBD1. The CDR3 covers 13 residues. From germline, CDR1 is SQVTM and CDR2 ANQGSEA. J gave up 4 bases and V 6 bases, and 4 bases lay outside the gene matches.

This clonotype was detected a few times. The J gene is TRBJ2-4, the V gene TRBV5-1, with D uncertain. The germline gives CDR1 SGHRS, CDR2 YFSETQ. The V end lost 5 bases, the J end lost 0 bases, and 18 bases lay between the germline ends. The CDR3 is 17 amino acids. CDR3 loop: CASSPHPLSLAKNIQYF. The CDR3 nucleotides read TGCGCCAGCAGTCCCCACCCCCTCTCTTTAGCCAAAAACATTCAGTACTTC.

In this sample, this clonotype turned up a few times. V usage is TRBV5-6 and J usage is TRBJ2-5, with 8 nucleotides matching TRBD2. This CDR3 has 18 amino acids. V lost 2 bases to trimming and J lost 5 bases; unmatched junction nucleotides: 17. Germline V gene sequence: CDR1 SGHDT, CDR2 YYEEEE. The CDR3 DNA is TGTGCCAGCAGCTTACCAAGACTCGCTAGCGGGTTAAGGGAGACCCAGTACTTC. Its translation: CASSLPRLASGLRETQYF.

V usage is TRBV6-6 and J usage is TRBJ2-5, with 7 positions matching TRBD2. This CDR3 comprises 14 residues. J was trimmed by 1 base and V by 7 bases; bases with no gene match: 6. CDR1 MNHNY and CDR2 SVGAGI come from the germline V gene (reference sequence). CDR3 in DNA: TGTGCCAGCACCAAGGGCGGGAGCCAAGAGACCCAGTACTTC. Its translation is CASTKGGSQETQYF.

This clonotype was counted only a few times. The rearrangement uses TRBV30 and TRBJ1-5; 7 bases agree with TRBD1. CDR3 length equals 15 residues. The V gene's germline CDR1 is GTSNPN and CDR2 SVGIG (reference sequence). J was trimmed by 3 bases and V by 1 base; bases with no gene match: 6. CDR3 sequence: CAWSDPGQFNQPQHF. The CDR3, as DNA: TGTGCCTGGAGTGACCCGGGACAGTTCAATCAGCCCCAGCATTTT. Together with reference TRBV30 and TRBJ1-5, the CDR3 gives the full variable domain: SQTIHQWPATLVQPVGSPLSLECTVEGTSNPNLYWYRQAAGRGLQLLFYSVGIGQISSEVPQNLSASRPQDRQFILSSKKLLLSDSGFYLCAWSDPGQFNQPQHFGDGTRLSIL.

V usage is TRBV10-1 and J usage is TRBJ2-7; D perhaps matches TRBD2 (6 bases). V gave up 8 bases and J gave up 0 bases, with 14 bases separating them. This CDR3 has 14 residues. The germline gives CDR1 WNHNN, CDR2 SYGVQD (reference sequence). The CDR3 sequence is CASGGTQSSYEQYF. The CDR3 DNA sequence: TGCGCCAGCGGCGGGACCCAGAGCTCCTACGAGCAGTACTTC.

The count of this clonotype is one. V and J are TRBV7-2 and TRBJ2-7, with 11 bases lining up with TRBD2. CDR1 and CDR2 from the germline V gene are SGHTA and FQGNSA. V gave up 5 bases and J gave up 2 bases; unmatched junction bases: 8. This CDR3 is built from 16 residues. The CDR3 DNA follows: TGTGCCAGCAGCATCGTAACTAGCGGGGGCCCCTACGAGCAGTACTTC. Translating gives CASSIVTSGGPYEQYF.

This clonotype appeared a few times. CDR3 bases: TGCGCCAGCAGCCAAGAAAGACTAGCGGCCCCCTCCTACGAGCAGTACTTC. Its translation is CASSQERLAAPSYEQYF. The chain links TRBV4-1 to TRBJ2-7; 9 bases agree with TRBD2. Trimming took 0 bases from V and 0 from J; bases not matched to a gene: 6. The length of the CDR3 is 17 residues. Looked up from germline, CDR1 is MGHRA and CDR2 is YSYEKL.